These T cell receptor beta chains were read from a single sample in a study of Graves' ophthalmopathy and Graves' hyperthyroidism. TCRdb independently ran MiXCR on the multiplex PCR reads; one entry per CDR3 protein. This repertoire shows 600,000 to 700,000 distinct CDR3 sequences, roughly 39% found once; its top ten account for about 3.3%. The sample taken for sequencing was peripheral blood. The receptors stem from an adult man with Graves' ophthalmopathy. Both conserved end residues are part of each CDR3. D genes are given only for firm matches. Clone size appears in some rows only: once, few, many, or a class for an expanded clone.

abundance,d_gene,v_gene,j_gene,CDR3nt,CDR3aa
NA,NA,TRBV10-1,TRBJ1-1,TGCGCCAGCAGTGAGTCAGGCCTACAGGACGAGGCTTTCTTT,CASSESGLQDEAFF
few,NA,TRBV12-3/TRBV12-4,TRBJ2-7,TGTGCCAGCAGTTTTCACAGTCCCTTCTACGAGCAGTACTTC,CASSFHSPFYEQYF
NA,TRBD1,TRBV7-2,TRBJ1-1,TGTGCCAGCTGCTTAGTAGCGGGGGACAGGGGGCTAGACACTGAAGCTTTCTTT,CASCLVAGDRGLDTEAFF
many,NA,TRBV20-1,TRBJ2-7,TGCAGTGTCCCGGGACGATCCTACGAGCAGTACTTC,CSVPGRSYEQYF
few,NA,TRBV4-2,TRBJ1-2,TGTGCCAGCAGCCGTACGGGCCAGCAGACCTATGGCTACACCTTC,CASSRTGQQTYGYTF
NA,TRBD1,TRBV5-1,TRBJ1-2,TGCGCCAGCAGCGAATCGGCGGGACAGGGAGGCACCTATGGCTACACCTTC,CASSESAGQGGTYGYTF
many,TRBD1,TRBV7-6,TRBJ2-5,TGTGCCAGCAGCTTATGGGCGGGAACAGGGGGTCAGTACCAAGAGACCCAGTACTTC,CASSLWAGTGGQYQETQYF
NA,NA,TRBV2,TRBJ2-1,TGTGCCAGCAGTGCCCCAGGGCCTCGCCATGAGCAGTTCTTC,CASSAPGPRHEQFF
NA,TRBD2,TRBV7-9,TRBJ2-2,TGTGCCAGCAGCTCTGAGCGGGAGTTGGCCGGGGAGCTGTTTTTT,CASSSERELAGELFF
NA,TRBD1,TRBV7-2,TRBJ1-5,TGTGCCAGCAGCCCTCCCGGGACAGCTTCATTTCCCCAGCATTTT,CASSPPGTASFPQHF
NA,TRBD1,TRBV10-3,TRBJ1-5,TGTGCCATCAGTGAGGCAGGGGGTAAGGTTGGCAATCAGCCCCAGCATTTT,CAISEAGGKVGNQPQHF
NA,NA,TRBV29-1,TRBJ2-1,TGCAGCGTTGAGGAACAGATCAATGAGCAGTTCTTC,CSVEEQINEQFF
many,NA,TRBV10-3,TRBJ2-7,TGTGCCATCAGGGAGGGAGCTCCCCACGAGCAGTACTTC,CAIREGAPHEQYF
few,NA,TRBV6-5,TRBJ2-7,TGTGCCAGCAGCGGACACAATCCGTCCTACGAGCAGTACTTC,CASSGHNPSYEQYF
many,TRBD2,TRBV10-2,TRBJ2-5,TGCGCCAGCACCAAGCGGGGGGGCCAAGAGACCCAGTACTTC,CASTKRGGQETQYF
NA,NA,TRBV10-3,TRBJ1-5,TGTGCCAGCTCACCTAACCAGCTCGATAACAATCAGCCCCAGCATTTT,CASSPNQLDNNQPQHF
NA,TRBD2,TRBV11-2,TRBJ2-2,TGTGCCAGCAGTTATATCACTAGCGGGGCAAACACCGGGGAGCTGTTTTTT,CASSYITSGANTGELFF
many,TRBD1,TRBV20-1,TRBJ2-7,TGCAGTGCTAGAGAATCCAGGGGGATCTACGAGCAGTACTTC,CSARESRGIYEQYF